This TCR beta chain was found in a study of blood T cell repertoires in COVID-19. As processed by the authors: Reference gene primers were amplified, and this amplification served to estimate nucleated cell counts. Using immunoSEQ multiplex PCR, the repertoire was profiled, and TCRdb retains in-frame clones only, with some absent. V, J and clone size are those of that table, while D and trimming were read from the DNA. The repertoire holds around 320,000 clones, with approximately 89% as singletons. In germline, CDR1 is SGHVS, CDR2 FQNEAQ. Trimming at V came to 1 base and at J to 2 bases, leaving 16 bases not matched to a gene. The CDR3 consists of 20 residues. Individuals aged roughly 18 to 95 years were recruited from about two dozen US areas. Up to 2 weeks before entering the study, exposed participants had met a COVID-19 case.

Sequencing was carried out using PBMCs or T cells enriched from blood (not recorded which). The rearrangement joins TRBV7-8 to TRBJ2-1; 8 bases align to TRBD2. This clonotype originated in a woman in her 50s who had been exposed to COVID-19. The CDR3 sequence is CASSLGMGSGGVGTYNEQFF. For the CDR3, the DNA is TGTGCCAGCAGCTTAGGGATGGGGAGCGGGGGAGTCGGAACCTACAATGAGCAGTTCTTC.